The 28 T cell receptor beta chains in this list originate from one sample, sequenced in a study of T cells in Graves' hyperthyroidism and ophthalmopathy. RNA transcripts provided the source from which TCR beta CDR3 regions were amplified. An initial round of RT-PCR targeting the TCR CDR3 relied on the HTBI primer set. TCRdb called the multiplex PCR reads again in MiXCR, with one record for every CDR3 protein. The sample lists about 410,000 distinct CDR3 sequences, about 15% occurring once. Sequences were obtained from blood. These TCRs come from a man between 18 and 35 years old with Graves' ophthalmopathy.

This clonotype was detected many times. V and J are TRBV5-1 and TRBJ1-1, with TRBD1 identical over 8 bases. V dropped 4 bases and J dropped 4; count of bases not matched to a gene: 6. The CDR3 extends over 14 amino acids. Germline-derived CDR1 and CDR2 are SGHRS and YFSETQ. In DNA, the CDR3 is TGCGCCAGCAGCGCAGGACAGGGTATCACTGAAGCTTTCTTT. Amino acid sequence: CASSAGQGITEAFF.

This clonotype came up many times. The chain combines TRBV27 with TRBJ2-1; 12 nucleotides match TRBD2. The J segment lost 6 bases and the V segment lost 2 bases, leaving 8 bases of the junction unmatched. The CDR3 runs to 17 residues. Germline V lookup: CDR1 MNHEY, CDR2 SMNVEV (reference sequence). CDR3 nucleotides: TGTGCCAGCAGTTTACTAGCGGGAGGGCCCTTTATCAATGAGCAGTTCTTC. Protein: CASSLLAGGPFINEQFF.

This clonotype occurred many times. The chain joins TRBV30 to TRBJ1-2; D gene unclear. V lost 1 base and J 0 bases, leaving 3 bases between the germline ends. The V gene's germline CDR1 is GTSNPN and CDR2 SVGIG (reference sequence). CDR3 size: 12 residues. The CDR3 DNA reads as TGTGCCTGGAGTGAGACTAACTATGGCTACACCTTC. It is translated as CAWSETNYGYTF.

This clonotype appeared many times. The CDR3 DNA is TGTGCCAGCCAGGGAGGGCCAACAGATACGCAGTATTTT. This encodes CASQGGPTDTQYF. J is TRBJ2-3 and V is TRBV6-2 or TRBV6-3; 7 bases are shared with TRBD2. V dropped 8 bases and J dropped 3; count of bases not matched to a gene: 5. In germline, CDR1 is MNHEY, CDR2 SVGEGT. The CDR3 length is 13 residues.

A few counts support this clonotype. The CDR3 nucleotides read TGTGCCACCAGTGAAAGGTACAATGAGCAGTTCTTC. Its protein is CATSERYNEQFF. This rearrangement joins TRBV24-1 to TRBJ2-1; D unclear. The CDR3 totals 12 residues. The germline V gene encodes CDR1 KGHDR and CDR2 SFDVKD. V dropped 4 bases and J dropped 4 bases, with 4 bases sitting between them.

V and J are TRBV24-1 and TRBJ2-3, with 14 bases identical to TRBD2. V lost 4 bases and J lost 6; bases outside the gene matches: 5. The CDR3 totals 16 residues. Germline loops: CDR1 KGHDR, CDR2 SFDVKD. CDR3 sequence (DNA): TGTGCCACCAGTGACACGACTAGCGGGAGGGGTGATACGCAGTATTTT. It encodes CATSDTTSGRGDTQYF.

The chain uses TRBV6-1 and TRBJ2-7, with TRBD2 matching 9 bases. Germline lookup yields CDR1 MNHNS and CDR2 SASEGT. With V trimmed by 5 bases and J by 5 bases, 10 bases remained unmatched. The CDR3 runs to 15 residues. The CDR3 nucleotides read TGTGCCAGCAGTACCCCGGGGACTAGCTTGGACGAGCAGTACTTC. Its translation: CASSTPGTSLDEQYF.

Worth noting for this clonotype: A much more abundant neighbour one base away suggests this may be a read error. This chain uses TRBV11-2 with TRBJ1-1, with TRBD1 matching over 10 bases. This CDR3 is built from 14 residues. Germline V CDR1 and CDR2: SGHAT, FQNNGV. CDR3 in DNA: TGTGCCAACAGCTGGCCCCTGACAGGGGGCGACGCTTTCTTT. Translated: CANSWPLTGGDAFF. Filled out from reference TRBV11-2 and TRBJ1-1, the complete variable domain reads EAGVAQSPRYKIIEKRQSVAFWCNPISGHATLYWYQQILGQGPKLLIQFQNNGVVDDSQLPKDRFSAERLKGVDSTLKIQPAKLEDSAVYLCANSWPLTGGDAFFGQGTRLTVV.

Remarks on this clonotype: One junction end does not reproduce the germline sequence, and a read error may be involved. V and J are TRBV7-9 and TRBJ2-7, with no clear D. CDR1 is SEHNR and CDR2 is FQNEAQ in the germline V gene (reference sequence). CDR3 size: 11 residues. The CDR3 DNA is TGTGCCAGCAGCTTCTCTTACGGGCAGTACTTC. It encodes CASSFSYGQYF. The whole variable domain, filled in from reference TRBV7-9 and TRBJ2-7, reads DTGVSQNPRHKITKRGQNVTFRCDPISEHNRLYWYRQTLGQGPEFLTYFQNEAQLEKSRLLSDRFSAERPKGSFSTLEIQRTEQGDSAMYLCASSFSYGQYFGPGTRLTVT.

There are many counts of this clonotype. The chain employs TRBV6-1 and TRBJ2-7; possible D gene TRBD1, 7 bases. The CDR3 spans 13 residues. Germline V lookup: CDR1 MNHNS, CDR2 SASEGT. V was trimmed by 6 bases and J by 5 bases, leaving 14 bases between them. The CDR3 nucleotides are TGTGCCAGCAGCCAGACAGGGAGGCACGAGCAGTACTTC. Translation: CASSQTGRHEQYF.

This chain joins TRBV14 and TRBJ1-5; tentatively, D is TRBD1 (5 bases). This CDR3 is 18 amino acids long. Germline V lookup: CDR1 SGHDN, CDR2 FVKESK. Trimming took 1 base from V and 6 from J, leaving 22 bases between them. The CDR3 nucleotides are TGTGCCAGCAGCCAAGGGTTGTGGACATGGGGGGAATTTCAGCCCCAGCATTTT. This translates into CASSQGLWTWGEFQPQHF.

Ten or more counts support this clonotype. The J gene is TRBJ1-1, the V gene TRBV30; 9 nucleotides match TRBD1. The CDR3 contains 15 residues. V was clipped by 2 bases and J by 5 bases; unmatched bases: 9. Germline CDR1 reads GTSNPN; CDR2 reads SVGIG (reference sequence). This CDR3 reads CAWSHSDRGVTEAFF. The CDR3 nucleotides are TGTGCCTGGAGTCACAGCGACAGGGGGGTGACTGAAGCTTTCTTT.

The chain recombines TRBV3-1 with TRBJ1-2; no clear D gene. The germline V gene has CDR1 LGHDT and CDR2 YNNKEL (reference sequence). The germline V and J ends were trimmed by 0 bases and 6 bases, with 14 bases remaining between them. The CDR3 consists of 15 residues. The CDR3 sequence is CASSQDAQVVHGYTF. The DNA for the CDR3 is TGTGCCAGCAGCCAAGATGCCCAGGTTGTCCATGGCTACACCTTC. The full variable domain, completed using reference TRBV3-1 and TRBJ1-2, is DTAVSQTPKYLVTQMGNDKSIKCEQNLGHDTMYWYKQDSKKFLKIMFSYNNKELIINETVPNRFSPKSPDKAHLNLHINSLELGDSAVYFCASSQDAQVVHGYTFGSGTRLTVV.

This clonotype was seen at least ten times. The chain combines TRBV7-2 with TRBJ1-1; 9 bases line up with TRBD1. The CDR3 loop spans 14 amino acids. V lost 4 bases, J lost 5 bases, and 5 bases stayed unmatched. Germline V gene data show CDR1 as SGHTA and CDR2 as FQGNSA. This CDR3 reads CASSSGQGRTEAFF. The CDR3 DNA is TGTGCCAGCAGCTCGGGACAGGGTCGGACTGAAGCTTTCTTT.

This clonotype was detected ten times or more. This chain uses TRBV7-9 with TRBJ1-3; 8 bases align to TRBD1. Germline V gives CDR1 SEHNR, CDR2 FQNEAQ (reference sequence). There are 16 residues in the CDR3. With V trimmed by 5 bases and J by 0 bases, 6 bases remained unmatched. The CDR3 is CASSADRGPSGNTIYF. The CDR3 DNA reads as TGTGCCAGCAGCGCAGACAGGGGCCCCTCTGGAAACACCATATATTTT. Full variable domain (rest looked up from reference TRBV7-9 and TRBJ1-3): DTGVSQNPRHKITKRGQNVTFRCDPISEHNRLYWYRQTLGQGPEFLTYFQNEAQLEKSRLLSDRFSAERPKGSFSTLEIQRTEQGDSAMYLCASSADRGPSGNTIYFGEGSWLTVV.

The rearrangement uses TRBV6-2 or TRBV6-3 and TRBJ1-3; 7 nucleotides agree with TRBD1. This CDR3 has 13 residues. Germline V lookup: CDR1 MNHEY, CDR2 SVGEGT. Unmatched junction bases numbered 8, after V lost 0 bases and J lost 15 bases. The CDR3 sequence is CASSYSPPRGKYF. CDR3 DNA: TGTGCCAGCAGTTACTCCCCACCCAGGGGGAAATATTTT.

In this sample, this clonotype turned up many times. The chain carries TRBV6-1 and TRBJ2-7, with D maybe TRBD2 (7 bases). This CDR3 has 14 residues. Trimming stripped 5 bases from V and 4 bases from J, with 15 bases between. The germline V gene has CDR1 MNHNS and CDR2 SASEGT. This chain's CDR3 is CASSQGGGRYEQYF. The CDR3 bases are TGTGCCAGCAGTCAGGGCGGGGGCAGGTACGAGCAGTACTTC.

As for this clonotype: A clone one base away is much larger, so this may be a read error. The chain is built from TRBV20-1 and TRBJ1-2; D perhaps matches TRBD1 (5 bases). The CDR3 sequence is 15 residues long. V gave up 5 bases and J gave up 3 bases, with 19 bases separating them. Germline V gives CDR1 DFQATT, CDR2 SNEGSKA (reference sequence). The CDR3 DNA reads TGCAGTGCTGGATCCCATTGGGACGGAGACTATGGCTACACCTTC. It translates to CSAGSHWDGDYGYTF.

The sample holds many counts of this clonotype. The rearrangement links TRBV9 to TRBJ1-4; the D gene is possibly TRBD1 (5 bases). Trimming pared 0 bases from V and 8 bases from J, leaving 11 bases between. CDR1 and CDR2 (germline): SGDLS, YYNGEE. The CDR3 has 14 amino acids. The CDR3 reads CASSVAAGSEKLFF. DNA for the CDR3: TGTGCCAGCAGCGTAGCGGCAGGGAGCGAAAAACTGTTTTTT.

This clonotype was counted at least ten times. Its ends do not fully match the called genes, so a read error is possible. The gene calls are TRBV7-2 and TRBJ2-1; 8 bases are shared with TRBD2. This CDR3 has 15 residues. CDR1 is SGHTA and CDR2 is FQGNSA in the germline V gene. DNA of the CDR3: TGCGCCAGCAGCTTGAGCGGGAGCTCCTACAATGAGCAGTTCTTC. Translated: CASSLSGSSYNEQFF.

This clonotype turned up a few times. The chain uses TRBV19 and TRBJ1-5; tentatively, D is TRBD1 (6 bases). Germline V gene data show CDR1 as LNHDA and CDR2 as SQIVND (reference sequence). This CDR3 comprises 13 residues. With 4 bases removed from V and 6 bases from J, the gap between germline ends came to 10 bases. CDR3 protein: CASSTLGGQPQHF. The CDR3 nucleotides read TGTGCCAGTAGTACCCTAGGGGGTCAGCCCCAGCATTTT.

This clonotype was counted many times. The CDR3 protein is CAISGLGHFVTDTQYF. CDR3 DNA sequence: TGTGCCATCAGTGGCCTGGGACATTTTGTCACAGATACGCAGTATTTT. V is TRBV10-3 and J is TRBJ2-3; D is perhaps TRBD1 (6 bases). Looked up from germline, CDR1 is ENHRY and CDR2 is SYGVKD. This CDR3 is 16 amino acids long. V lost 4 bases to trimming and J lost 2 bases, with 16 bases between them.

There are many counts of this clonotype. The CDR3 protein is CASSLERTRPGEQFF. The CDR3 region has the DNA TGTGCCAGCAGCTTGGAACGGACCCGCCCCGGTGAGCAGTTCTTC. The chain carries TRBV5-6 and TRBJ2-1; the D is unclear. V was clipped by 0 bases and J by 9 bases, with 16 bases between them. Germline V gene data show CDR1 as SGHDT and CDR2 as YYEEEE. This CDR3 has 15 amino acids. Supplemented by reference TRBV5-6 and TRBJ2-1, the full variable domain reads DAGVTQSPTHLIKTRGQQVTLRCSPKSGHDTVSWYQQALGQGPQFIFQYYEEEERQRGNFPDRFSGHQFPNYSSELNVNALLLGDSALYLCASSLERTRPGEQFFGPGTRLTVL.

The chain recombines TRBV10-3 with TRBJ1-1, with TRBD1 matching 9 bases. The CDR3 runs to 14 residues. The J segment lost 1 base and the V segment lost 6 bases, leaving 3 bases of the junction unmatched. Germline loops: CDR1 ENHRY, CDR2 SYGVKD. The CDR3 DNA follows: TGTGCCATCAGGGGGACAGGGAGGAACACTGAAGCTTTCTTT. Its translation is CAIRGTGRNTEAFF.

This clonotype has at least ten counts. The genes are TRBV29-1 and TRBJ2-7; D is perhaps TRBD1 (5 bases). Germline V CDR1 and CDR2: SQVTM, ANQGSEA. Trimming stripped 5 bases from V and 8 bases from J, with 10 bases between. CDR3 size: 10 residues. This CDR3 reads CSVSQGKQYF. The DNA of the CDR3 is TGCAGCGTTTCCCAGGGAAAGCAGTACTTC.

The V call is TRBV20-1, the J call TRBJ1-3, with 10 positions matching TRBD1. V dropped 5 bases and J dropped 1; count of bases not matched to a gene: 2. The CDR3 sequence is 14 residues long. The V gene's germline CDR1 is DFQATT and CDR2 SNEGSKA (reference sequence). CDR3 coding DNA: TGCAGTGCTGGACAGGGGGTGTCTGGAAACACCATATATTTT. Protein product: CSAGQGVSGNTIYF.

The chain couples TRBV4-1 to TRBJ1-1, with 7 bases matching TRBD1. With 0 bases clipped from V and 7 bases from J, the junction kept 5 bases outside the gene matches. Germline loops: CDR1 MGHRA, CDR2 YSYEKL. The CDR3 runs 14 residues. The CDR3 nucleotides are TGCGCCAGCAGCCAAGATGGGGACAGAATTGAAGCTTTCTTT. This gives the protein CASSQDGDRIEAFF.

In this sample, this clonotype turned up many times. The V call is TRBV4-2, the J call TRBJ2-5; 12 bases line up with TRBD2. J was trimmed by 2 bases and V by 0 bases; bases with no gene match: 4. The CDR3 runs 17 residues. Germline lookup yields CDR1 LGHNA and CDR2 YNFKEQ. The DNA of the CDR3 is TGTGCCAGCAGCCAAGATCCTAGCGGGAGGGTACAAGAGACCCAGTACTTC. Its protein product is CASSQDPSGRVQETQYF.